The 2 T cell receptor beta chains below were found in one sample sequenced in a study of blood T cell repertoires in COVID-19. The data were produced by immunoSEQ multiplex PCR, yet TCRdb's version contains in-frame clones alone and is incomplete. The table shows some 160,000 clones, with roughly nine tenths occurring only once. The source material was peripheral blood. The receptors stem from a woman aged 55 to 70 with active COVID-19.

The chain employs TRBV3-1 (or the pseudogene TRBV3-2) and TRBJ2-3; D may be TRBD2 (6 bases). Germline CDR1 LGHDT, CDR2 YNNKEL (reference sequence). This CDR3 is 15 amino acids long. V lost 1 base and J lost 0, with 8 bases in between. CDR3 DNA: TGTGCCAGCAGCCAAGTGGGAGGAAGCACAGATACGCAGTATTTT. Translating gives CASSQVGGSTDTQYF.

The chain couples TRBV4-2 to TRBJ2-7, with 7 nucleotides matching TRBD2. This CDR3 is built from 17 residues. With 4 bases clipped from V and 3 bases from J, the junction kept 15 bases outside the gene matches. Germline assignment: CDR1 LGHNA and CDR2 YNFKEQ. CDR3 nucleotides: TGTGCCAGCAGCCTAGACACTAAAGGACTAGAGGACTACGAGCAGTACTTC. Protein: CASSLDTKGLEDYEQYF.